The rows below give T cell receptor beta chains drawn from one sample of a study of blood T cell repertoires in COVID-19. TCRdb keeps only in-frame clones here, not all; method: immunoSEQ multiplex PCR. The sample yields nearly 300,000 clones, more than 70% seen once. The sequencing input was peripheral blood. The receptors shown here come from a woman between 25 and 40 years old who had recovered from COVID-19. CDR3s include the opening cysteine and the closing phenylalanine or tryptophan. The D gene is left open where the match is weak. Clone size is shown for a subset of rows, as once, few, many or a class of expanded clone.

CDR3: CASSLSGGGQPQHF
DNA: TGTGCCAGCAGCTTATCCGGGGGAGGGCAGCCCCAGCATTTT
size: NA
V: TRBV7-8
D: NA
J: TRBJ1-5

CDR3: CASSVSSGANTGELFF
DNA: TGTGCCAGCAGCGTAAGTTCAGGGGCGAACACCGGGGAGCTGTTTTTT
size: NA
V: TRBV9
D: NA
J: TRBJ2-2

CDR3: CASSLTGGWTGGFGYTF
DNA: TGTGCCAGCAGTTTGACTGGCGGATGGACAGGGGGCTTTGGCTACACCTTC
size: NA
V: TRBV28
D: TRBD1
J: TRBJ1-2

CDR3: CASRYQGAFQPQHF
DNA: TGTGCCAGCAGGTATCAGGGGGCCTTTCAGCCCCAGCATTTT
size: NA
V: TRBV28
D: TRBD1
J: TRBJ1-5

CDR3: CASSQPTGDGYTF
DNA: TGTGCCAGCAGCCAACCGACAGGGGATGGCTACACCTTC
size: NA
V: TRBV3-1/TRBV3-2
D: TRBD1
J: TRBJ1-2

CDR3: CASSFPGTVRFF
DNA: TGTGCCAGCAGTTTCCCCGGGACAGTACGGTTCTTC
size: few
V: TRBV27
D: TRBD1
J: TRBJ2-1

CDR3: CASSTGTPNSPLHF
DNA: TGTGCCAGCAGCACCGGGACTCCTAATTCACCCCTCCACTTT
size: NA
V: TRBV2
D: NA
J: TRBJ1-6

CDR3: CASSQTGTVYEQYF
DNA: TGTGCCAGCAGCCAGACCGGGACAGTATACGAGCAGTACTTC
size: NA
V: TRBV5-6
D: TRBD1
J: TRBJ2-7

CDR3: CATSRIPGTGVVEQYF
DNA: TGTGCCACCAGCAGAATTCCCGGGACAGGGGTGGTCGAGCAGTACTTC
size: NA
V: TRBV15
D: TRBD1
J: TRBJ2-7

CDR3: CASKGQGARYEQYF
DNA: TGTGCCAGCAAGGGACAGGGGGCTCGGTACGAGCAGTACTTC
size: NA
V: TRBV28
D: TRBD1
J: TRBJ2-7

CDR3: CASGLALGVRMNTEAFF
DNA: TGTGCTAGTGGTTTGGCTCTAGGGGTCAGGATGAACACTGAAGCTTTCTTT
size: NA
V: TRBV12-5
D: NA
J: TRBJ1-1

CDR3: CASSPVQGAGYTF
DNA: TGTGCCAGCAGCCCAGTACAGGGAGCTGGCTACACCTTC
size: NA
V: TRBV7-3
D: NA
J: TRBJ1-2

CDR3: CAWRETGTGDYGYTF
DNA: TGTGCCTGGAGGGAAACCGGGACAGGGGACTATGGCTACACCTTC
size: few
V: TRBV30
D: TRBD1
J: TRBJ1-2

CDR3: CAISEGARNQPQHF
DNA: TGTGCCATCAGTGAAGGGGCGAGAAATCAGCCCCAGCATTTT
size: NA
V: TRBV10-3
D: NA
J: TRBJ1-5

CDR3: CASSATPTGGRTEAFF
DNA: TGCGCCAGCAGTGCGACCCCCACAGGGGGTCGGACTGAAGCTTTCTTT
size: once
V: TRBV10-1
D: TRBD1
J: TRBJ1-1

CDR3: CASSYSVGQSSYEQYF
DNA: TGTGCCAGCAGTTACTCTGTGGGACAGAGCTCCTACGAGCAGTACTTC
size: NA
V: TRBV6-5
D: TRBD1
J: TRBJ2-7

CDR3: CASSLGEWKKVREGYGYTF
DNA: TGTGCCAGCAGCTTAGGGGAATGGAAGAAGGTTCGGGAAGGCTATGGCTACACCTTC
size: once
V: TRBV7-9
D: NA
J: TRBJ1-2

CDR3: CASIPNPGLAGARVVEQYF
DNA: TGTGCCAGCATACCTAACCCGGGACTAGCGGGGGCCCGCGTTGTCGAGCAGTACTTC
size: NA
V: TRBV6-4
D: TRBD2
J: TRBJ2-7

CDR3: CSGIEAFF
DNA: TGCAGTGGTATCGAAGCTTTCTTT
size: NA
V: TRBV20-1
D: NA
J: TRBJ1-1

CDR3: CASSLGPSGDQPQHF
DNA: TGCGCCAGCAGCTTAGGGCCTTCGGGGGATCAGCCCCAGCATTTT
size: NA
V: TRBV5-1
D: NA
J: TRBJ1-5

CDR3: CASSQGRDSQAFF
DNA: TGTGCCAGCAGCCAGGGCCGGGACAGCCAAGCTTTCTTT
size: NA
V: TRBV14
D: TRBD1
J: TRBJ1-1

CDR3: CASSPWTGGAGETQYF
DNA: TGCGCCAGCAGCCCTTGGACAGGGGGGGCGGGAGAGACCCAGTACTTC
size: NA
V: TRBV5-1
D: TRBD1
J: TRBJ2-5

CDR3: CATTTGGSPYEQYF
DNA: TGTGCCACTACGACAGGAGGAAGCCCCTACGAGCAGTACTTC
size: NA
V: TRBV6-5
D: NA
J: TRBJ2-7

CDR3: CASSEGLSSPLHF
DNA: TGTGCCAGCAGTGAAGGCTTGAGCTCACCCCTCCACTTT
size: NA
V: TRBV6-1
D: NA
J: TRBJ1-6

CDR3: CASSLGEGAQGNTIYF
DNA: TGTGCCAGCAGCTTAGGCGAGGGGGCTCAAGGAAACACCATATATTTT
size: NA
V: TRBV7-2
D: TRBD1
J: TRBJ1-3

CDR3: CASSQPSGGGGELFF
DNA: TGTGCCAGCAGCCAACCTAGCGGGGGTGGCGGGGAGCTGTTTTTT
size: NA
V: TRBV3-1/TRBV3-2
D: TRBD2
J: TRBJ2-2

CDR3: CASSLTRTGGVDTQYF
DNA: TGCGCCAGCAGCCTGACCCGGACGGGGGGGGTAGATACGCAGTATTTT
size: NA
V: TRBV4-1
D: TRBD2
J: TRBJ2-3